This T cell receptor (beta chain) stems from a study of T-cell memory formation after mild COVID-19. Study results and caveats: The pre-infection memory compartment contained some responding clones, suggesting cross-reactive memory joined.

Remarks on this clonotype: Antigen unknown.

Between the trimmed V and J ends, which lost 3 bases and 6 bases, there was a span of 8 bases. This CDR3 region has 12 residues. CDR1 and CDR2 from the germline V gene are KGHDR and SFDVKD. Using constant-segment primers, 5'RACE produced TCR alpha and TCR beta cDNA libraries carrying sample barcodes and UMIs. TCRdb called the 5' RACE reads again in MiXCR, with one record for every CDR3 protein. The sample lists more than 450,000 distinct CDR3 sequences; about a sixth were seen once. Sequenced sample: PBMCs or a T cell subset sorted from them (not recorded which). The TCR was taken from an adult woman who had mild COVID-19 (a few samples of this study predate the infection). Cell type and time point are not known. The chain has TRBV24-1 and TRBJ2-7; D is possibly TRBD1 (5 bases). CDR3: CATSDATGEQYF. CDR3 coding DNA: TGTGCCACCAGTGATGCCACAGGCGAGCAGTACTTC.